A single sample is the source of the 21 T cell receptor beta chains below, sequenced in a study of T-cell memory formation after mild COVID-19. In TCRdb, the 5' RACE reads were re-called with MiXCR into one record per CDR3 protein. The sample gives 300,000 to 400,000 distinct CDR3 sequences, roughly an eighth of which show up once; under 25% is in the top ten. Sequencing used PBMCs or a T cell subset sorted from them (not recorded which). The receptors shown here come from a man between 18 and 29 years old who had mild COVID-19 (a few samples of this study predate the infection). Cell type and time point are not known.

The rearrangement uses TRBV20-1 and TRBJ1-6, with a possible D match to TRBD1 (5 bases). Trimming pared 6 bases from V and 8 bases from J, leaving 17 bases between. Germline V CDR1 and CDR2: DFQATT, SNEGSKA (reference sequence). CDR3 size: 14 residues. CDR3 residues: CSALRGGLDSPLHF. The CDR3, as DNA: TGCAGTGCCCTGCGGGGGGGATTGGATTCACCCCTCCACTTT.

In its sample, this clonotype was seen a few times. The V gene is TRBV7-9, the J gene TRBJ1-1; 8 bases agree with TRBD1. The CDR3 loop spans 12 amino acids. Germline CDR1 reads SEHNR; CDR2 reads FQNEAQ (reference sequence). The trim removed 5 bases at V and 11 bases at J, leaving 7 bases unmatched. The CDR3 DNA reads as TGTGCCAGCAGCCGTCAGGGGGCTGCCGCTTTCTTT. This encodes CASSRQGAAAFF.

About this clonotype: At one of its ends the junction is not consistent with the germline gene, which may arise from a read error. This chain links TRBV4-1 with TRBJ2-1; D assignment may be TRBD1 or TRBD2 (6 bases each). The CDR3 length is 18 residues. Germline V gene sequence: CDR1 MGHRA, CDR2 YSYEKL. CDR3 in DNA: TGCGCCAGCAGCCGTCTGACATGGGGGGCTAGATCCTCCAATGAGCAGTTCTTC. This translates into CASSRLTWGARSSNEQFF.

This clonotype has ten or more counts. The rearrangement links TRBV20-1 to TRBJ1-3; 8 nucleotides line up with TRBD1. Germline V lookup: CDR1 DFQATT, CDR2 SNEGSKA (reference sequence). V was clipped by 0 bases and J by 2 bases; unmatched bases: 6. The CDR3 sequence is 16 residues long. As DNA, the CDR3 is TGCAGTGCTAGAGACGGCAGGGGGCTTACTGGAAACACCATATATTTT. Translated: CSARDGRGLTGNTIYF.

The chain is built from TRBV7-9 and TRBJ1-1; 7 bases are a match to TRBD1. The junction had 8 bases not matched to a gene; V was cut back by 0 bases and J by 4 bases. CDR3 length: 16 amino acids. The germline V gene has CDR1 SEHNR and CDR2 FQNEAQ (reference sequence). CDR3 coding DNA: TGTGCCAGCAGCTTAGCAGGGGGCCGGATTGGCACTGAAGCTTTCTTT. As protein: CASSLAGGRIGTEAFF.

This clonotype has only a few counts. The chain is built from TRBV20-1 and TRBJ2-3; TRBD2 might be the D (5 bases). V was shortened by 3 bases and J by 6 bases, with 16 bases between the two germline ends. The CDR3 length is 14 residues. The germline V gene encodes CDR1 DFQATT and CDR2 SNEGSKA (reference sequence). Written as DNA, the CDR3 is TGCAGTGCTAGCTCGGCTAGCCGCCTCGATACGCAGTATTTT. Encoded protein: CSASSASRLDTQYF.

This clonotype was counted between two and nine times. V and J are TRBV7-3 and TRBJ2-2; the D is unclear. Trimming took off 5 bases at V and 6 bases at J, with 10 bases between the two ends. Germline V gene data show CDR1 as SGHTA and CDR2 as FQGTGA. This CDR3 is built from 13 residues. The CDR3 sequence is CASSLNWAGELFF. CDR3 coding DNA: TGTGCCAGCAGCCTAAATTGGGCCGGGGAGCTGTTTTTT.

The genes are TRBV29-1 and TRBJ2-1; D gene unclear. This CDR3 has 12 residues. The germline V gene has CDR1 SQVTM and CDR2 ANQGSEA. V lost 4 bases and J 6 bases, leaving 10 bases between the germline ends. The CDR3 DNA sequence: TGCAGCGTTGGGGGTTGGGTCAATGAGCAGTTCTTC. Translation gives CSVGGWVNEQFF.

The rearrangement joins TRBV6-2 or TRBV6-3 to TRBJ2-2; 7 bases agree with TRBD2. With 5 bases clipped from V and 7 bases from J, the junction kept 10 bases outside the gene matches. The CDR3 loop spans 15 amino acids. Germline values: CDR1 MNHEY, CDR2 SVGEGT. Here the CDR3 DNA reads TGTGCCAGCAGTCACCCGCCGGGGGGAAGCGGGGAGCTGTTTTTT. Protein product: CASSHPPGGSGELFF.

V usage is TRBV12-3 or TRBV12-4 and J usage is TRBJ2-7; D is perhaps TRBD1 or TRBD2 (5 bases each). V was shortened by 6 bases and J by 4 bases, with 13 bases between the two germline ends. The CDR3 sequence is 13 residues long. CDR3 DNA: TGTGCCAGCAGCTCTATGAGGGGATACGAGCAGTACTTC. Amino acid sequence: CASSSMRGYEQYF.

This clonotype was detected a few times. The chain has TRBV12-3 or TRBV12-4 and TRBJ2-1; either TRBD1 or TRBD2 may supply D (5 bases each). This CDR3 has 15 amino acids. The germline V and J ends were trimmed by 7 bases and 4 bases, with 17 bases remaining between them. CDR3 sequence (DNA): TGTGCCAGCACCCTTCGGGGCACAGTATACAATGAGCAGTTCTTC. Encoded protein: CASTLRGTVYNEQFF.

Only a few counts were recorded for this clonotype. This chain uses TRBV7-3 with TRBJ2-5; TRBD2 matches at 8 bases. The CDR3 extends over 15 amino acids. V dropped 5 bases and J dropped 4; count of bases not matched to a gene: 9. Per germline, CDR1 SGHTA and CDR2 FQGTGA. The CDR3 region is CASSRSGGRLETQYF. DNA of the CDR3: TGTGCCAGCAGCCGGAGCGGGGGTCGGTTAGAGACCCAGTACTTC.

The chain couples TRBV7-2 to TRBJ1-6, with D possibly TRBD1 on 5 matching bases. Germline-derived CDR1 and CDR2 are SGHTA and FQGNSA. V was shortened by 4 bases and J by 4 bases, with 11 bases between the two germline ends. There are 15 residues in the CDR3. CDR3 amino acids: CASSSEGRYNSPLHF. The CDR3 DNA follows: TGTGCCAGCAGCTCAGAGGGGAGGTATAATTCACCCCTCCACTTT.

This clonotype has a handful of counts. V is TRBV12-3 or TRBV12-4 and J is TRBJ2-7; perhaps D is TRBD1 or TRBD2 (5 bases each). The CDR3 spans 13 residues. The V and J ends lost 4 bases and 0 bases respectively, with 7 bases between them. The CDR3 here is CASSSGSSYEQYF. The CDR3 DNA reads as TGTGCCAGCAGTTCAGGGAGCTCCTACGAGCAGTACTTC.

The chain employs TRBV5-1 and TRBJ1-4; the D is unclear. The V end lost 0 bases, the J end lost 3 bases, and 6 bases lay between the germline ends. There are 14 residues in the CDR3. Per the germline V gene, CDR1 is SGHRS and CDR2 is YFSETQ. The CDR3 region is CASSLDPSNEKLFF. The CDR3 DNA is TGCGCCAGCAGCTTGGACCCCTCTAATGAAAAACTGTTTTTT.

The gene calls are TRBV7-8 and TRBJ2-1, with D unresolved. The CDR3 loop spans 13 amino acids. V was shortened by 5 bases and J by 8 bases, with 13 bases between the two germline ends. CDR1 and CDR2 (germline): SGHVS, FQNEAQ. The CDR3 coding sequence is TGTGCCAGCAGCCCCCAGCCCGCGGATGAGCAGTTCTTC. Encoded protein: CASSPQPADEQFF.

The chain recombines TRBV28 with TRBJ2-5; a possible D gene is TRBD2 (6 bases). The V and J ends lost 3 bases and 3 bases respectively, with 14 bases between them. The CDR3 spans 15 residues. Germline V gene lookup returns CDR1 MDHEN and CDR2 SYDVKM. CDR3 sequence (DNA): TGTGCCAGCAGTTTTGGGGGACGCGGGGAAGAGACCCAGTACTTC. Amino acid sequence: CASSFGGRGEETQYF. Looking up the rest from reference TRBV28 and TRBJ2-5 gives the full variable domain: DVKVTQSSRYLVKRTGEKVFLECVQDMDHENMFWYRQDPGLGLRLIYFSYDVKMKEKGDIPEGYSVSREKKERFSLILESASTNQTSMYLCASSFGGRGEETQYFGPGTRLLVL.

This clonotype was detected a few times. This chain joins TRBV2 and TRBJ2-1; 13 nucleotides line up with TRBD2. CDR3 length: 15 residues. V shed 1 base and J 7 bases; nucleotides not matched to a gene: 1. Germline CDR1 SNHLY, CDR2 FYNNEI. The CDR3 DNA follows: TGTGCCAGCAGTGAAGGGACTAGCGGGGGAAATGAGCAGTTCTTC. As protein: CASSEGTSGGNEQFF.

This clonotype has ten or more counts. This chain uses TRBV4-3 with TRBJ2-2, with TRBD1 as a possible D gene (7 bases). Deletions cut 4 bases from V and 4 bases from J, with 16 bases between. This CDR3 has 16 residues. Germline V lookup: CDR1 LGHNA, CDR2 YSLEER. CDR3 in DNA: TGCGCCAGCAGCCGCCAGGGGGGTAGCTTCACCGGGGAGCTGTTTTTT. Amino acids: CASSRQGGSFTGELFF.

This clonotype has just a few counts. The V call is TRBV6-2 or TRBV6-3, the J call TRBJ1-6; D might be TRBD1 (5 bases). Germline V gene sequence: CDR1 MNHEY, CDR2 SVGEGT. The CDR3 has 14 residues. Trimming took 7 bases from V and 8 from J, leaving 15 bases between them. In DNA, the CDR3 is TGTGCCAGCACCACCCGACAGTCAGATTCACCCCTCCACTTT. It is translated as CASTTRQSDSPLHF.

This clonotype was seen only a few times. This chain connects TRBV28 to TRBJ1-1; D is undetermined. The CDR3 contains 14 residues. Germline values: CDR1 MDHEN, CDR2 SYDVKM. Trimming left V 6 bases short and J 4 bases short, with 15 bases between. The CDR3 DNA is TGTGCCAGCAGCCCAGGAGGGTCCCGCACTGAAGCTTTCTTT. This translates into CASSPGGSRTEAFF.